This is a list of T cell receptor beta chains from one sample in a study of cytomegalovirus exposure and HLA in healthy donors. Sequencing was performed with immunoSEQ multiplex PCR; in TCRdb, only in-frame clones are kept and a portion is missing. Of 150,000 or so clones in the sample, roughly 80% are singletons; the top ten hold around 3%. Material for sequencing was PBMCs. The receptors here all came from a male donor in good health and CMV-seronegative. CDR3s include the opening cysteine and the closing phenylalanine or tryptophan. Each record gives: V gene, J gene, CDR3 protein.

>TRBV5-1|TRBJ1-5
CASSPEYADRGPILSPPQHF
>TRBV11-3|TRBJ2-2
CASSRETGNLLFF
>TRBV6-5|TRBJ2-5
CASRGGGAGEETQYF
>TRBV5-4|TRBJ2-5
CASSWGLQGPQETQYF
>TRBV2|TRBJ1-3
CASSVGGRGNTIYF
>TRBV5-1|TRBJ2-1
CASSHGTGFYNEQFF
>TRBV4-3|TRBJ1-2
CASSHRRDRGYYGYTF
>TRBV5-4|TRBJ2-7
CASSSLSEQYF
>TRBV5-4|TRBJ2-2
CASSLGTGLAGYGELFF
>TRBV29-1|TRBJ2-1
CSSGEYNEQFF
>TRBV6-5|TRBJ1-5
CASSSPGEGQPQHF
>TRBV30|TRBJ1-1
CAWSGPDRSGWNTEAFF
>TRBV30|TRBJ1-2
CAWDRSGYGYTF
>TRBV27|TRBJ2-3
CASKAGGPTDTQYF
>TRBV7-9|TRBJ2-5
CASSPSPKETQYF
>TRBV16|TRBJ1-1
CASSQHDRQNTEAFF
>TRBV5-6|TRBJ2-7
CASSIPSGIPYEQYF
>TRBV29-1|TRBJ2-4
CSAGMAGVSKNIQYF
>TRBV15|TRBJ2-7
CATSGQGAYEQYF
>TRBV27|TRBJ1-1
CASSLFAVGTEAFF
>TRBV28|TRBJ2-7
CASSLSTSGSYEQYF
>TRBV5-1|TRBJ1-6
CASSFEAGNNSPLHF
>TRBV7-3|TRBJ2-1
CASSTPGTSGGGQQFF
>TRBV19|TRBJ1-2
CASRRGGAVYGYTF
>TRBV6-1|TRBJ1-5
CASRKTVIIQPQHF
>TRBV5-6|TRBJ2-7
CASSPTGGFYEQYF
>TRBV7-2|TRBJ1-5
CASSLERSDNQPQHF
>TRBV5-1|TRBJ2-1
CASSLKSEGLLSLIDNEQFF
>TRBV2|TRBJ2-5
CASKGQGKETQYF
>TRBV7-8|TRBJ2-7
CASSTYRESYEQYF
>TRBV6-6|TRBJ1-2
CASSEGQRANYGYTF
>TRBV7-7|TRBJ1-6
CASRVTGDNSPLHF
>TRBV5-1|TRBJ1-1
CASSLGTGMNTEAFF
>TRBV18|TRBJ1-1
CASSQGYGSAEAFF
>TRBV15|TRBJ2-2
CATSRDRSNTGELFF
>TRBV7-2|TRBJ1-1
CASSLVLQGALAEAFF
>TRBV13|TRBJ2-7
CASSFGLADSYEQYF
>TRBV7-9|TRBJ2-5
CASSPPGGETQYF
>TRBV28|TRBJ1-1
CASSSGDSYTEAFF
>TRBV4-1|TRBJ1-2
CASSQGRGGGGYTF
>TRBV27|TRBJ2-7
CASSLDRSGYEQYF
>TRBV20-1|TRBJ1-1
CSAGTNTEAFF
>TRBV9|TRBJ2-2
CASSVSDSSNTGELFF
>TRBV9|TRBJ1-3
CASSVGVGTADRNTIYF
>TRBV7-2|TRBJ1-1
CASSFGGSMNTEAFF
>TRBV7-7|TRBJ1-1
CASSLEPGTEAFF
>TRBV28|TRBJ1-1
CASSSPAVNTEAFF
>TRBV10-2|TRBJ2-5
CASSSQGAQETQYF
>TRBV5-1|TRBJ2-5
CASSSGVGAAGETQYF
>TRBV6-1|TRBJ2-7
CASSEGRTPRGQYF
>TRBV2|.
CASSQGNLEQYF
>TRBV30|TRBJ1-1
CAWSSLGAEAFF
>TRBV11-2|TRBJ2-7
CASSLSGGRYEQYF
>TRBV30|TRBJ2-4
CAWSVTRRGIQYF